These 22 T cell receptor beta chains were all obtained from the same sample, sequenced in a study of T-cell reconstitution after alpha-beta-depleted transplantation in children. This sample's TCRbeta library carried unique molecular identifier barcodes. MiXCR was run by TCRdb on the PCR reads, yielding one entry per CDR3 protein. The sample records nearly 400,000 distinct CDR3 sequences, around 20% being singletons. The starting material was PBMCs from the stem cell graft donor, obtained from the stem cell graft. The source of these receptors is a human donor who donated a stem cell graft to a child with acute myeloid leukemia.

The V gene is TRBV5-1, the J gene TRBJ2-1; 9 bases map to TRBD2. This CDR3 has 16 amino acids. Germline CDR1 is SGHRS and CDR2 is YFSETQ. The trim removed 3 bases at V and 6 bases at J, leaving 10 bases unmatched. CDR3 sequence (DNA): TGCGCCAGCAGCTACCCCGGGACTAGCCGTGGCAATGAGCAGTTCTTC. This sequence encodes CASSYPGTSRGNEQFF. The full variable domain, rest sourced from reference TRBV5-1 and TRBJ2-1, is KAGVTQTPRYLIKTRGQQVTLSCSPISGHRSVSWYQQTPGQGLQFLFEYFSETQRNKGNFPGRFSGRQFSNSRSEMNVSTLELGDSALYLCASSYPGTSRGNEQFFGPGTRLTVL.

This clonotype was counted ten times or more. The chain links TRBV28 to TRBJ2-7, with 9 nucleotides matching TRBD1. The V gene end was trimmed by 8 bases and the J gene end by 7 bases; junction bases not matched to a gene: 9. The CDR3 contains 13 residues. Looked up from germline, CDR1 is MDHEN and CDR2 is SYDVKM. The CDR3: CASDRGYLREQYF. CDR3 coding DNA: TGTGCCAGCGACAGGGGGTACCTACGTGAGCAGTACTTC.

The CDR3 nucleotides are TGCAGCGTTGTCTATGCTAGCGGGAACTTCTACACAGATACGCAGTATTTT. Its protein is CSVVYASGNFYTDTQYF. The chain uses TRBV29-1 and TRBJ2-3, with TRBD2 matching over 9 bases. The J segment lost 2 bases and the V segment lost 4 bases, leaving 13 bases of the junction unmatched. Germline V gene lookup returns CDR1 SQVTM and CDR2 ANQGSEA. This CDR3 comprises 17 residues.

There are many counts of this clonotype. The chain couples TRBV29-1 to TRBJ2-6; a weak D match, TRBD1 (5 bases). From germline, CDR1 is SQVTM and CDR2 ANQGSEA. The CDR3 extends over 17 amino acids. Deletions cut 3 bases from V and 0 bases from J, with 15 bases between. CDR3 in amino acids: CSVDLTGHSSGANVLTF. CDR3 DNA: TGCAGCGTTGATTTAACAGGACATAGCTCTGGGGCCAACGTCCTGACTTTC. Complete variable domain (other parts from reference TRBV29-1 and TRBJ2-6): SAVISQKPSRDICQRGTSLTIQCQVDSQVTMMFWYRQQPGQSLTLIATANQGSEATYESGFVIDKFPISRPNLTFSTLTVSNMSPEDSSIYLCSVDLTGHSSGANVLTFGAGSRLTVL.

The chain couples TRBV9 to TRBJ2-1; D possibly corresponds to TRBD2 (5 bases). The CDR3 length is 15 residues. The germline CDR1 and CDR2 sequences are SGDLS and YYNGEE. Trimming cost V 0 bases and J 6 bases, with 13 bases left between them. The CDR3 nucleotides are TGTGCCAGCAGCGTAGGGCTAGAACGGGGCAATGAGCAGTTCTTC. Translating it yields CASSVGLERGNEQFF. Full variable domain (rest looked up from reference TRBV9 and TRBJ2-1): DSGVTQTPKHLITATGQRVTLRCSPRSGDLSVYWYQQSLDQGLQFLIQYYNGEERAKGNILERFSAQQFPDLHSELNLSSLELGDSALYFCASSVGLERGNEQFFGPGTRLTVL.

V and J are TRBV29-1 and TRBJ1-2; D might be TRBD1 (5 bases). Trimming took 7 bases from V and 4 from J, leaving 34 bases between them. Per the germline V gene, CDR1 is SQVTM and CDR2 is ANQGSEA. The CDR3 covers 19 residues. Written as DNA, the CDR3 is TGCAGCGCGGCCCCCCCAGGGTCATTTTCATCCTCCGCACGCTATGGCTACACCTTC. Encoded protein: CSAAPPGSFSSSARYGYTF.

The chain uses TRBV4-1 and TRBJ2-6; a possible D gene is TRBD2 (5 bases). The germline V and J ends were trimmed by 0 bases and 1 base, with 22 bases remaining between them. Looked up from germline, CDR1 is MGHRA and CDR2 is YSYEKL. CDR3 length: 21 amino acids. The CDR3: CASSQDLNAGRGFSGANVLTF. The CDR3 DNA reads TGCGCCAGCAGCCAAGATCTAAACGCGGGCCGTGGTTTTTCTGGGGCCAACGTCCTGACTTTC.

The table lists this clonotype with a few counts. The chain joins TRBV7-9 to TRBJ1-1; TRBD1 aligns across 7 bases. The length of the CDR3 is 13 residues. V was clipped by 10 bases and J by 3 bases; unmatched bases: 8. CDR1 is SEHNR and CDR2 is FQNEAQ in the germline V gene (reference sequence). Here the CDR3 DNA reads TGTGCCATAGACAGGGCTGGGGACACTGAAGCTTTCTTT. Amino acid sequence: CAIDRAGDTEAFF.

This rearrangement joins TRBV12-3 or TRBV12-4 to TRBJ1-5; TRBD1 might be the D (5 bases). V lost 6 bases and J lost 0, with 12 bases in between. CDR3 length: 15 residues. The CDR3 sequence: CASSNGHPSNQPQHF. CDR3 in DNA: TGTGCCAGCAGCAATGGACACCCTAGCAATCAGCCCCAGCATTTT.

This clonotype appeared a few times. The chain has TRBV20-1 and TRBJ1-1, with unresolved D. This CDR3 contains 14 residues. In germline, CDR1 is DFQATT, CDR2 SNEGSKA (reference sequence). V shed 0 bases and J shed 4 bases, with 12 bases lying between them. CDR3 in DNA: TGCAGTGCTAGAGATGTCGGAGGGTCCACTGAAGCTTTCTTT. Its protein product is CSARDVGGSTEAFF.

This chain joins TRBV5-4 and TRBJ2-5; TRBD2 matches at 7 bases. The germline gives CDR1 SGHNT, CDR2 YYREEE (reference sequence). This CDR3 is 14 amino acids long. With V trimmed by 4 bases and J by 5 bases, 8 bases remained unmatched. CDR3 in amino acids: CASSPRGEGETQYF. Here the CDR3 DNA reads TGTGCCAGCAGCCCTCGCGGGGAGGGGGAGACCCAGTACTTC.

The chain has TRBV20-1 and TRBJ2-2; 8 nucleotides line up with TRBD1. The length of the CDR3 is 17 residues. From germline, CDR1 is DFQATT and CDR2 SNEGSKA (reference sequence). V lost 2 bases and J lost 0; bases outside the gene matches: 8. The CDR3 region has the DNA TGCAGTGCTAGATCCCGCTCGGACAGGGCGAACACCGGGGAGCTGTTTTTT. Protein sequence: CSARSRSDRANTGELFF.

This clonotype came up a few times. The chain carries TRBV10-3 and TRBJ2-7; D is perhaps TRBD2 (6 bases). From germline, CDR1 is ENHRY and CDR2 SYGVKD. There are 15 residues in the CDR3. V lost 3 bases, J lost 0 bases, and 12 bases lay in between. CDR3 protein: CAISDGTSFSYEQYF. CDR3 bases: TGTGCCATCAGTGATGGTACTAGCTTCTCCTACGAGCAGTACTTC.

The gene calls are TRBV12-3 or TRBV12-4 and TRBJ2-3; TRBD2 agrees at 10 bases. The CDR3 runs to 16 residues. Trimming cost V 6 bases and J 5 bases; bases outside gene matches: 11. The CDR3 spells CASSTALGTSEDTQYF. The CDR3 DNA is TGTGCCAGCAGCACAGCCCTTGGGACTAGCGAAGATACGCAGTATTTT.

A few counts support this clonotype. This chain links TRBV5-4 with TRBJ2-7; TRBD2 is a possible D gene (5 bases). The CDR3 consists of 14 residues. Deletions cut 0 bases from V and 5 bases from J, with 12 bases between. Germline lookup yields CDR1 SGHNT and CDR2 YYREEE (reference sequence). The CDR3 loop is CASSLDPGVDEQYF. As DNA, the CDR3 is TGTGCCAGCAGCTTGGACCCCGGGGTCGACGAGCAGTACTTC.

This chain uses TRBV9 with TRBJ2-2; D remains unclear. CDR3 length: 15 amino acids. V was trimmed by 6 bases and J by 1 base, leaving 13 bases between them. CDR1 is SGDLS and CDR2 is YYNGEE in the germline V gene. In nucleotides, the CDR3 is TGTGCCAGCAACCCTCTAGACCGGAACACCGGGGAGCTGTTTTTT. This sequence encodes CASNPLDRNTGELFF.

The sample holds many counts of this clonotype. The V gene is TRBV27, the J gene TRBJ2-6, with D uncertain. This CDR3 is 13 amino acids long. Germline loops: CDR1 MNHEY, CDR2 SMNVEV (reference sequence). The V end was cut by 6 bases, the J end by 3 bases, with 6 bases between. The CDR3 is CASSQDGANVLTF. CDR3 nucleotide sequence: TGTGCCAGCAGCCAGGATGGGGCCAACGTCCTGACTTTC.

This clonotype showed up just a few times. CDR3 protein: CASSLAAQGVFNEQFF. The CDR3 nucleotides read TGCGCCAGCAGCTTGGCCGCTCAGGGCGTCTTTAATGAGCAGTTCTTC. The rearrangement joins TRBV5-1 to TRBJ2-1; D is perhaps TRBD1 (5 bases). The CDR3 totals 16 residues. The ends were cut back, 0 bases at V and 7 bases at J, with 17 bases in the middle. In germline, CDR1 is SGHRS, CDR2 YFSETQ.

This clonotype turned up a few times. V usage is TRBV5-1 and J usage is TRBJ2-5, with a weak D call TRBD2 (7 bases). Trimming took 5 bases from V and 5 from J, leaving 13 bases between them. In germline, CDR1 is SGHRS, CDR2 YFSETQ. The CDR3 contains 13 residues. The CDR3 loop is CASRREQGETQYF. The CDR3 DNA sequence: TGCGCCAGCAGGCGGGAGCAGGGGGAGACCCAGTACTTC.

The chain links TRBV12-3 or TRBV12-4 to TRBJ1-4; 9 bases map to TRBD1. The CDR3 runs 12 residues. V lost 9 bases and J lost 8; bases outside the gene matches: 4. The CDR3 sequence is CASKTGGEKLFF. CDR3 bases: TGTGCCAGTAAGACAGGGGGAGAAAAACTGTTTTTT.

V usage is TRBV20-1 and J usage is TRBJ2-2, with D unclear. V shed 3 bases and J shed 5 bases, with 16 bases lying between them. This CDR3 has 15 residues. Germline values: CDR1 DFQATT, CDR2 SNEGSKA (reference sequence). CDR3: CSASVLDYETGELFF. CDR3 DNA sequence: TGCAGTGCTAGTGTTTTAGATTATGAGACCGGGGAGCTGTTTTTT.

This clonotype turned up a few times. The V gene is TRBV25-1, the J gene TRBJ2-5, with TRBD2 matching over 7 bases. CDR3 length: 16 residues. V lost 3 bases to trimming and J lost 5 bases; unmatched junction nucleotides: 12. Per germline, CDR1 MGHDK and CDR2 SYGVNS. The CDR3 nucleotides read TGTGCCAGCAGTGACCCCAAGCGGGATGCCGAGGAGACCCAGTACTTC. Residues: CASSDPKRDAEETQYF.